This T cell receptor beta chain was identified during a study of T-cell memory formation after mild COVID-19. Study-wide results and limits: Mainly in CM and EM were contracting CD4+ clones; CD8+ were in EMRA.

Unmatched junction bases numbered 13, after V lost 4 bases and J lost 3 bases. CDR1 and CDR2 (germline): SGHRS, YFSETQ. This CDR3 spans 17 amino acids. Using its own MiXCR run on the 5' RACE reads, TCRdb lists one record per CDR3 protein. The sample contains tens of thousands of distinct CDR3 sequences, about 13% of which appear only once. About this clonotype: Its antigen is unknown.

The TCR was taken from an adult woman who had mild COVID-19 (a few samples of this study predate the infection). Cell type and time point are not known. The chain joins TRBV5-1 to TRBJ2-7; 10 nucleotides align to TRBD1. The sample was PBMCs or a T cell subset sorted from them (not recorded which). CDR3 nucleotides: TGCGCCAGCAGCCGGTTGGGAATAGGGACAGGGGTCTACGAGCAGTACTTC. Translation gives CASSRLGIGTGVYEQYF. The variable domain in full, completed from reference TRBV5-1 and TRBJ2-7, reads KAGVTQTPRYLIKTRGQQVTLSCSPISGHRSVSWYQQTPGQGLQFLFEYFSETQRNKGNFPGRFSGRQFSNSRSEMNVSTLELGDSALYLCASSRLGIGTGVYEQYFGPGTRLTVT.